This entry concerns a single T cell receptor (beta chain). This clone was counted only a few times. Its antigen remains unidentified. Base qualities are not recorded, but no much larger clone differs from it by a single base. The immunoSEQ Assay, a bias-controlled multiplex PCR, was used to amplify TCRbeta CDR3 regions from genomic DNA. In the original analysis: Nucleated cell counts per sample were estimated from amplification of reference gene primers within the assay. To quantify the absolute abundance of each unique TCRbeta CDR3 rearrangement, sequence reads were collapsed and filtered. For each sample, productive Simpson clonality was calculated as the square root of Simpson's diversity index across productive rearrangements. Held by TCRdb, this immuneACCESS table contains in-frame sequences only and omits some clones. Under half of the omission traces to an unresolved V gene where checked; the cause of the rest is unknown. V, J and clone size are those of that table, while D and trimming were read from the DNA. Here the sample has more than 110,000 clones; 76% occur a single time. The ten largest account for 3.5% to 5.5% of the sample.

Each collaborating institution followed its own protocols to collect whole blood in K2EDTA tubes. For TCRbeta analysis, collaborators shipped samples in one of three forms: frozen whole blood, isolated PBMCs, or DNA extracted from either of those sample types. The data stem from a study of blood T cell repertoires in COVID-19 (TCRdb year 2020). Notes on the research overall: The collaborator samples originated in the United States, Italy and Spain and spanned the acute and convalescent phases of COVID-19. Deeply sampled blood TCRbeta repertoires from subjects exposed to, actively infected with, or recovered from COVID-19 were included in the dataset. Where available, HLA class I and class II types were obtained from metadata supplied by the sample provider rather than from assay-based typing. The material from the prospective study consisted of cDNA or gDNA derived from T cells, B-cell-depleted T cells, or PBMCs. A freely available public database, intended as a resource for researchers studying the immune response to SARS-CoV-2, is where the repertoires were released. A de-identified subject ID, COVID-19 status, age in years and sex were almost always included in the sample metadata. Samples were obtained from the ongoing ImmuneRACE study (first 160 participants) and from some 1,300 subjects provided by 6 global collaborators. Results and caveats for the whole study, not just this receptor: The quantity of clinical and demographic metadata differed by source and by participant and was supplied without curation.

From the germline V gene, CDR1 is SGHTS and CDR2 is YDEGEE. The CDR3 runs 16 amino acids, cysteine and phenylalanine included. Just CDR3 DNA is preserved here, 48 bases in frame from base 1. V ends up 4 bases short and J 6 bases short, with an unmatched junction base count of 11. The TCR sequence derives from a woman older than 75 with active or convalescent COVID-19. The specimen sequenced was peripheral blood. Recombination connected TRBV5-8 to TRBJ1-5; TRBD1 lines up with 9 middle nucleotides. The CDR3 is CASSEVQGASGQPQHF. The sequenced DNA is TGTGCCAGCAGCGAGGTACAGGGGGCGTCAGGTCAGCCCCAGCATTTT.